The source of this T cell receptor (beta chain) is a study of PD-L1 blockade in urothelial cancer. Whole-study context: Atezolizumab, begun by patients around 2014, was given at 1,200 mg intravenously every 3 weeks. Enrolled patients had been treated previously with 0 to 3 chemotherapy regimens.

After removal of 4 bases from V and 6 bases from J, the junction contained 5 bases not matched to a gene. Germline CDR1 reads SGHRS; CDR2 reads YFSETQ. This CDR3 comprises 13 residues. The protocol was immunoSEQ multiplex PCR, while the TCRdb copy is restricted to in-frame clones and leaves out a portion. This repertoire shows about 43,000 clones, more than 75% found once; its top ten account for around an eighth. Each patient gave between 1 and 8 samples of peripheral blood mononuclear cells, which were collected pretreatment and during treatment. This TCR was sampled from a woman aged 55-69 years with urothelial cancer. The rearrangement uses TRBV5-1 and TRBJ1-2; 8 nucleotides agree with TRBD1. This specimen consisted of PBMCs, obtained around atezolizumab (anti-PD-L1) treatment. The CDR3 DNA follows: TGCGCCAGCAGCCAGGACAGGGCGGATGGCTACACCTTC. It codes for CASSQDRADGYTF. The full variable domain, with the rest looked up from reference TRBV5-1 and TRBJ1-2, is KAGVTQTPRYLIKTRGQQVTLSCSPISGHRSVSWYQQTPGQGLQFLFEYFSETQRNKGNFPGRFSGRQFSNSRSEMNVSTLELGDSALYLCASSQDRADGYTFGSGTRLTVV.